The entry below describes one T cell receptor (beta chain). Its antigen is unidentified. The source of the sample is a study of resident and recirculating memory T cells in vitiligo. For the study at large: Epidermis came from shave biopsies of lesional and nonlesional sites, plus PBMCs. Study observations and caveats: TCR sequences were not conserved across biopsy sites or patients.

Sequenced by immunoSEQ multiplex PCR; TCRdb stores in-frame clones only, minus some. In the table there are some 70,000 clones, approximately 93% of which are singletons. CDR3 size: 19 residues. Germline CDR1 reads SGHTA; CDR2 reads FQGNSA. V lost 1 base to trimming and J lost 5 bases; unmatched junction nucleotides: 13. Patients' lesions had not changed for the previous 6 months. Anyone treated within the previous three months was excluded. The chain recombines TRBV7-2 with TRBJ2-3; TRBD2 agrees at 12 bases. The sample was blood. This clonotype originated in a male donor with vitiligo. The CDR3 nucleotides are TGTGCCAGCAGCTTAGGGTCCCTAGCGGGGGGGTATAGGAGAGATACGCAGTATTTT. Its translation is CASSLGSLAGGYRRDTQYF.